This passage covers 32 T cell receptor beta chains from one sample sequenced in a study of OX40 agonist ivuxolimab in advanced cancers. TCRdb keeps only in-frame clones here, not all; method: immunoSEQ multiplex PCR. The table records around 84,000 clones, about 88% of them present only once. The starting material was CD4+ or CD8+ T cells sorted from blood, obtained in a trial of the OX40 agonist ivuxolimab. Receptors were obtained from an adult with an advanced solid tumor such as melanoma, head and neck, liver or kidney cancer.

This sequence joins TRBV6-6 and TRBJ2-7; weak D call: TRBD2 (5 bases). The CDR3 length is 13 residues. CDR1 is MNHNY, CDR2 SVGAGI, per germline (reference sequence). Trimming shortened V by 5 bases and J by 7 bases, and 15 bases separated the two germline ends. The DNA of the CDR3 is TGTGCCAGCAGTCGCGCGCAGGACTCAGAGCAGTACTTC. It yields the protein CASSRAQDSEQYF.

The rearrangement joins TRBV7-2 to TRBJ2-7; possibly TRBD2 for D (6 bases). CDR3 length: 16 amino acids. V lost 0 bases and J 2 bases, leaving 14 bases between the germline ends. Germline V gene data show CDR1 as SGHTA and CDR2 as FQGNSA. The CDR3 region has the DNA TGTGCCAGCAGCTTAGCGGGGACTTCTACCACCTACGAGCAGTACTTC. This gives the protein CASSLAGTSTTYEQYF.

The chain joins TRBV2 to TRBJ2-1; D possibly corresponds to TRBD1 (5 bases). The CDR3 consists of 12 residues. Germline loops: CDR1 SNHLY, CDR2 FYNNEI. V was cut by 6 bases and J by 4 bases, with 7 bases left in between. The DNA for the CDR3 is TGTGCCAGCAGACAGGAGTACAATGAGCAGTTCTTC. This codes for CASRQEYNEQFF.

The chain employs TRBV7-9 and TRBJ1-1; tentatively, D is TRBD1 (5 bases). V lost 0 bases, J lost 7 bases, and 9 bases lay in between. Germline V gene sequence: CDR1 SEHNR, CDR2 FQNEAQ (reference sequence). The CDR3 has 13 amino acids. The CDR3 loop reads CASSLAGGNEAFF. The CDR3 nucleotides are TGTGCCAGCAGCTTAGCGGGGGGGAATGAAGCTTTCTTT.

In its sample, this clone was seen once. The chain links TRBV5-5 to TRBJ2-5; no definite D call. The CDR3 extends over 16 amino acids. Between the trimmed V and J ends, which lost 1 base and 2 bases, there was a span of 15 bases. Germline CDR1 is SGHKS and CDR2 is YYEKEE (reference sequence). The CDR3 region is CASSLSLAAVQETQYF. The CDR3 nucleotides are TGTGCCAGCAGCTTGTCCTTGGCAGCAGTACAAGAGACCCAGTACTTC.

The V gene is TRBV5-1, the J gene TRBJ2-7; 7 nucleotides align to TRBD1. J lost 3 bases, V lost 3 bases, and 6 bases had no gene match. Germline CDR1 SGHRS, CDR2 YFSETQ. This CDR3 region has 14 residues. The CDR3 sequence is CASSYSRDSYEQYF. CDR3 DNA: TGCGCCAGCAGCTACAGTCGGGACAGCTACGAGCAGTACTTC.

In this sample, this clone turned up a few times. CDR3 sequence (DNA): TGTGCCAGCAGTGCGGGCAGGGGGCAGGCAGATACGCAGTATTTT. It codes for CASSAGRGQADTQYF. V gene TRBV2 combines with J gene TRBJ2-3, with 8 bases lining up with TRBD1. The CDR3 sequence is 15 residues long. Germline CDR1 is SNHLY and CDR2 is FYNNEI. J was trimmed by 4 bases and V by 4 bases; bases with no gene match: 7.

The gene calls are TRBV12-5 and TRBJ2-6, with no clear D. V was shortened by 7 bases and J by 0 bases, with 13 bases between the two germline ends. This CDR3 spans 16 amino acids. Per the germline V gene, CDR1 is LGHNT and CDR2 is FRNRAP. This CDR3 reads CASDVYSPSGANVLTF. The CDR3 coding sequence is TGTGCTAGTGACGTTTATTCTCCCTCTGGGGCCAACGTCCTGACTTTC.

The chain is built from TRBV27 and TRBJ1-1, with 9 positions matching TRBD1. From germline, CDR1 is MNHEY and CDR2 SMNVEV (reference sequence). Losses at the gene ends were 8 bases for V and 3 bases for J; bases not matched to a gene: 4. The CDR3 length is 13 residues. CDR3 sequence: CASAWTGDTEAFF. CDR3 bases: TGTGCCAGCGCCTGGACAGGGGACACTGAAGCTTTCTTT.

This chain links TRBV7-2 with TRBJ2-7, with D unclear. The germline V gene encodes CDR1 SGHTA and CDR2 FQGNSA. Trimming removed 1 base at V and 11 bases at J, with 18 bases between. This CDR3 is built from 14 residues. The DNA for the CDR3 is TGTGCCAGCAGCTTAGACCAGGCAAGGGAAAGGAAGTACTTC. It codes for CASSLDQARERKYF.

This clone showed up just once. The chain links TRBV4-3 to TRBJ2-3; D uncertain. This CDR3 spans 14 amino acids. The V gene lost 2 bases and the J gene lost 4 bases, with 10 bases spanning the gap. Germline V gene data show CDR1 as LGHNA and CDR2 as YSLEER. CDR3 in amino acids: CASSQLISADTQYF. The CDR3 bases are TGCGCCAGCAGCCAACTTATCAGCGCAGATACGCAGTATTTT.

The gene calls are TRBV6-5 and TRBJ2-1; D might be TRBD1 (5 bases). Germline CDR1 is MNHEY and CDR2 is SVGAGI. V shed 6 bases and J shed 4 bases, with 10 bases lying between them. This CDR3 has 13 residues. This CDR3 is CASRSQGYNEQFF. The CDR3 bases are TGTGCCAGCAGATCCCAGGGATACAATGAGCAGTTCTTC.

The chain carries TRBV6-5 and TRBJ1-2, with unresolved D. The CDR3 length is 12 residues. Germline V gene data show CDR1 as MNHEY and CDR2 as SVGAGI. The V end was cut by 2 bases, the J end by 8 bases, with 9 bases between. The CDR3 is CASSYRHGGYTF. The DNA for the CDR3 is TGTGCCAGCAGTTACCGTCACGGAGGCTACACCTTC.

The chain joins TRBV15 to TRBJ2-4, with D unclear. The V gene lost 0 bases and the J gene lost 1 base, with 13 bases spanning the gap. Germline loops: CDR1 LNHNV, CDR2 YYDKDF (reference sequence). The CDR3 consists of 17 residues. The CDR3: CATSRDLVFKAKNIQYF. The CDR3, as DNA: TGTGCCACCAGCAGAGATCTAGTTTTTAAGGCCAAAAACATTCAGTACTTC.

The gene calls are TRBV19 and TRBJ1-5, with 12 bases identical to TRBD1. V shed 5 bases, J shed 7 bases, and the junction held 6 bases outside the gene matches. The CDR3 has 15 residues. Per the germline V gene, CDR1 is LNHDA and CDR2 is SQIVND (reference sequence). The CDR3 loop is CASSPGTGGQQPQHF. As DNA, the CDR3 is TGTGCCAGTAGTCCCGGGACAGGGGGCCAACAGCCCCAGCATTTT.

This clone was observed a few times. The chain has TRBV7-2 and TRBJ1-5; possibly TRBD1 for D (5 bases). CDR1 is SGHTA and CDR2 is FQGNSA in the germline V gene. V was trimmed by 5 bases and J by 0 bases, leaving 14 bases between them. The CDR3 totals 16 residues. CDR3 in amino acids: CASSAHRGDSNQPQHF. The DNA for the CDR3 is TGTGCCAGCAGCGCCCACCGGGGGGATAGCAATCAGCCCCAGCATTTT.

The chain joins TRBV10-3 to TRBJ2-3; D is ambiguous. Between the trimmed V and J ends, which lost 5 bases and 5 bases, there was a span of 11 bases. Germline-derived CDR1 and CDR2 are ENHRY and SYGVKD. CDR3 length: 13 amino acids. This chain's CDR3 is CAISWAFGDTQYF. The CDR3 DNA reads TGTGCCATCAGTTGGGCTTTCGGAGATACGCAGTATTTT.

The chain recombines TRBV5-6 with TRBJ1-2; 8 nucleotides line up with TRBD1. Germline CDR1 SGHDT, CDR2 YYEEEE. The CDR3 runs to 14 residues. V lost 2 bases to trimming and J lost 5 bases; unmatched junction nucleotides: 5. As DNA, the CDR3 is TGTGCCAGCAGCTTAGAGGACAGGGAGTATGGCTACACCTTC. Its translation: CASSLEDREYGYTF.

This chain connects TRBV5-1 to TRBJ1-5; 7 bases are a match to TRBD1. From germline, CDR1 is SGHRS and CDR2 YFSETQ. V was clipped by 4 bases and J by 4 bases; unmatched bases: 5. The CDR3 has 14 residues. This CDR3 reads CASSIGTDNQPQHF. The CDR3 DNA follows: TGCGCCAGCAGCATTGGGACAGATAATCAGCCCCAGCATTTT.

This chain connects TRBV7-9 to TRBJ2-1; 9 positions match TRBD2. The CDR3 is 14 residues long. Looked up from germline, CDR1 is SEHNR and CDR2 is FQNEAQ (reference sequence). The V gene end was trimmed by 3 bases and the J gene end by 8 bases; junction bases not matched to a gene: 5. The CDR3, as DNA: TGTGCCAGCAGCTTGACTAGCGGAATTTATGAGCAGTTCTTC. This gives the protein CASSLTSGIYEQFF.

The sample holds a few counts of this clone. The chain uses TRBV10-3 and TRBJ2-3; D call uncertain. Trimming removed 8 bases from V and 7 bases from J, with 10 bases in between. The CDR3 consists of 11 residues. The germline gives CDR1 ENHRY, CDR2 SYGVKD. CDR3 amino acids: CAIGSSNTQYF. In DNA form, the CDR3 reads TGTGCCATCGGTTCTTCGAATACGCAGTATTTT.

The rearrangement links TRBV2 to TRBJ1-2, with 8 bases identical to TRBD1. The CDR3 covers 15 residues. Germline CDR1 is SNHLY and CDR2 is FYNNEI. The trim removed 0 bases at V and 4 bases at J, leaving 4 bases unmatched. The CDR3 nucleotides read TGTGCCAGCAGTGAAGCGCCGGGACAGGTCTATGGCTACACCTTC. This encodes CASSEAPGQVYGYTF.

The J gene is TRBJ1-3, the V gene TRBV4-3; possibly TRBD1 for D (6 bases). CDR1 and CDR2 (germline): LGHNA, YSLEER. The germline V and J ends were trimmed by 4 bases and 2 bases, with 21 bases remaining between them. The CDR3 sequence is 18 residues long. This CDR3 is CASSLDRSQLFPGNTIYF. CDR3 DNA sequence: TGCGCCAGCAGCCTTGACAGGAGCCAACTCTTTCCTGGAAACACCATATATTTT.

V gene TRBV10-3 combines with J gene TRBJ2-7; D not certain. The CDR3 covers 13 residues. V was pared by 2 bases and J by 0 bases, with 5 bases between. CDR1 and CDR2 from the germline V gene are ENHRY and SYGVKD. CDR3 DNA sequence: TGTGCCATCAGTGAGCACCTCTCCTACGAGCAGTACTTC. Amino acids: CAISEHLSYEQYF.

This chain connects TRBV9 to TRBJ1-4, with D possibly matching TRBD1 (6 bases). Germline CDR1 and CDR2: SGDLS and YYNGEE. The CDR3 spans 15 residues. V was pared by 4 bases and J by 6 bases, with 16 bases between. The CDR3 loop is CASSPAGGPHEKLFF. The DNA for the CDR3 is TGTGCCAGCAGCCCAGCTGGGGGCCCGCATGAAAAACTGTTTTTT. Using reference TRBV9 and TRBJ1-4 for the parts outside the CDR3, the full variable domain is DSGVTQTPKHLITATGQRVTLRCSPRSGDLSVYWYQQSLDQGLQFLIQYYNGEERAKGNILERFSAQQFPDLHSELNLSSLELGDSALYFCASSPAGGPHEKLFFGSGTQLSVL.

Details on this clone: Different DNA sequences within this sample yield the same CDR3. The chain carries TRBV7-6 and TRBJ2-7; 12 bases match TRBD1. J lost 7 bases, V lost 5 bases, and 9 bases had no gene match. The CDR3 has 15 residues. In germline, CDR1 is SGHVS, CDR2 FNYEAQ. Here the CDR3 reads CASSLGGQGAGEQYF. In nucleotides, the CDR3 is TGTGCCAGCAGCCTAGGGGGACAGGGGGCTGGGGAGCAGTACTTC.

The chain uses TRBV20-1 and TRBJ1-2; D possibly corresponds to TRBD1 (5 bases). Trimming pared 6 bases from V and 5 bases from J, leaving 10 bases between. The CDR3 has 11 residues. CDR1 is DFQATT and CDR2 is SNEGSKA in the germline V gene (reference sequence). The CDR3 nucleotides read TGCAGTGCCAGGGACGGTTATGGCTACACCTTC. Translation: CSARDGYGYTF.

The chain carries TRBV5-5 and TRBJ1-2; D not certain. The CDR3 sequence is 16 residues long. Germline CDR1 and CDR2: SGHKS and YYEKEE (reference sequence). The V gene lost 0 bases and the J gene lost 1 base, with 13 bases spanning the gap. In DNA form, the CDR3 reads TGTGCCAGCAGCTTGGGGCAGTCGGTGATTAACTATGGCTACACCTTC. This gives the protein CASSLGQSVINYGYTF.

In DNA, the CDR3 is TGTGCCAGCAGTTCCTTCGACAGGCCCTATGGCTACACCTTC. Protein: CASSSFDRPYGYTF. This chain uses TRBV11-3 with TRBJ1-2; D is possibly TRBD1 (6 bases). Trimming took 6 bases from V and 4 from J, leaving 15 bases between them. Germline lookup yields CDR1 SGHNT and CDR2 YENEEA. The CDR3 is 14 residues long.

Notes on this clone: At the DNA level, this CDR3 is encoded by other sequences in the same sample as well. The CDR3 loop reads CASSLALAYNEQFF. In DNA, the CDR3 is TGTGCCAGCAGCTTAGCCCTAGCGTACAATGAGCAGTTCTTC. V is TRBV11-2 and J is TRBJ2-1; a possible D gene is TRBD2 (6 bases). Germline CDR1 is SGHAT and CDR2 is FQNNGV. Trimming removed 1 base from V and 4 bases from J, with 8 bases in between. The CDR3 runs to 14 residues.

The DNA for the CDR3 is TGTGCCAGCAGCTCTGGGAGGCATCAGCCCCAGCATTTT. Its translation: CASSSGRHQPQHF. The rearrangement uses TRBV7-2 and TRBJ1-5, with D uncertain. This CDR3 is built from 13 residues. V gave up 4 bases and J gave up 5 bases, with 9 bases separating them. CDR1 SGHTA and CDR2 FQGNSA come from the germline V gene.

This rearrangement joins TRBV11-2 to TRBJ2-2, with D unclear. Germline CDR1 and CDR2: SGHAT and FQNNGV. The CDR3 extends over 13 amino acids. Trimming cost V 0 bases and J 8 bases, with 7 bases left between them. This CDR3 reads CASSLDLSGELFF. The CDR3 DNA reads as TGTGCCAGCAGCTTAGATTTATCTGGGGAGCTGTTTTTT.